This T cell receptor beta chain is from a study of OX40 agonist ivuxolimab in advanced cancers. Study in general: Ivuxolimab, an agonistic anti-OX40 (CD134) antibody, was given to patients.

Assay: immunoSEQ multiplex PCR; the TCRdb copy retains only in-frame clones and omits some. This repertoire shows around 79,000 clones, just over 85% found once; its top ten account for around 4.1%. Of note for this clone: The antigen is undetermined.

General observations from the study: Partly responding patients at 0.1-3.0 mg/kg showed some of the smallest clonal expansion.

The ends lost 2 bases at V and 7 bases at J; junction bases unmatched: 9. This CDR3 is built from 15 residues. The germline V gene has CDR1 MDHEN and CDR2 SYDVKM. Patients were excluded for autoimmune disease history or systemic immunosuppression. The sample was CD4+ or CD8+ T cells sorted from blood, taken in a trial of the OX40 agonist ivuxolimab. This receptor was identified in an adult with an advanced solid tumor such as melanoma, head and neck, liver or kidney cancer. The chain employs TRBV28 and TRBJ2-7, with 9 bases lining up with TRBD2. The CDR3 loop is CASSLRSGRTVEQYF. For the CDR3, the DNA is TGTGCCAGCAGTTTAAGGAGCGGGAGGACGGTGGAGCAGTACTTC.